This section outlines one T cell receptor (beta chain) sequence together with its context. No antigen is known for it. The data were produced by immunoSEQ multiplex PCR, yet TCRdb's version contains in-frame clones alone and is incomplete. The sample holds 65,000 to 80,000 clones, roughly 84% seen once. This entry comes from a study of T cells in localized non-small cell lung cancer. This CDR3 contains 15 residues. Losses at the gene ends were 4 bases for V and 1 base for J; bases not matched to a gene: 3. The germline V gene has CDR1 SGHRS and CDR2 YFSETQ. Whole-study results and caveats: Uninvolved neighboring lung showed the greatest T cell clonality, exceeding tumor. A single tumor region was sequenced, leaving heterogeneity possible. The study detected a median around 57 of the top 100 tumor clones in adjacent lung.

This sequence originates from a female donor older than 55 with stage I lung adenocarcinoma. This material consisted of peripheral blood, taken before any cancer treatment. The rearrangement links TRBV5-1 to TRBJ2-2; 8 bases map to TRBD1. The CDR3 nucleotides read TGCGCCAGCAGCCAAGGGACAGGGAACACCGGGGAGCTGTTTTTT. Its protein is CASSQGTGNTGELFF. Filled out from reference TRBV5-1 and TRBJ2-2, the complete variable domain reads KAGVTQTPRYLIKTRGQQVTLSCSPISGHRSVSWYQQTPGQGLQFLFEYFSETQRNKGNFPGRFSGRQFSNSRSEMNVSTLELGDSALYLCASSQGTGNTGELFFGEGSRLTVL.